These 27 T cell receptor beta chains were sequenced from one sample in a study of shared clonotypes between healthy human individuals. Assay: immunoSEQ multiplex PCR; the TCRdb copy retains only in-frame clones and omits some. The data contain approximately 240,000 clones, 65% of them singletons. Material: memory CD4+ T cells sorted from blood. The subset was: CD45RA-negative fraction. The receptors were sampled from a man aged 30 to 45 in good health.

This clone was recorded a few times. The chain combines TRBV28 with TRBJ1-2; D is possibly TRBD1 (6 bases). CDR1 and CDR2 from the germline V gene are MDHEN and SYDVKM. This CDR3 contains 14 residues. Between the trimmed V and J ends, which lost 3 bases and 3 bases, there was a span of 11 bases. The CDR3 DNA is TGTGCCAGCAGTTTCGGGGGCTCCTACTATGGCTACACCTTC. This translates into CASSFGGSYYGYTF.

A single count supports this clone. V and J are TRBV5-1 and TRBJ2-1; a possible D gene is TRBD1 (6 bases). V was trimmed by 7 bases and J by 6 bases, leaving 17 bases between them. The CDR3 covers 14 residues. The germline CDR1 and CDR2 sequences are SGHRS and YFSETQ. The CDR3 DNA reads TGCGCCAGCCACGCAGGGGCCGACTTCAATGAGCAGTTCTTC. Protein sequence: CASHAGADFNEQFF. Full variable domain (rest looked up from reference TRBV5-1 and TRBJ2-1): KAGVTQTPRYLIKTRGQQVTLSCSPISGHRSVSWYQQTPGQGLQFLFEYFSETQRNKGNFPGRFSGRQFSNSRSEMNVSTLELGDSALYLCASHAGADFNEQFFGPGTRLTVL.

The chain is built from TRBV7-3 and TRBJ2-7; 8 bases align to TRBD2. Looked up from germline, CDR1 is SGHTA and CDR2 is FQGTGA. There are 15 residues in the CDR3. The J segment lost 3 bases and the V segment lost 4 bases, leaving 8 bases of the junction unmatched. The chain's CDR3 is CASSSQAGAVYEQYF. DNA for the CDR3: TGTGCCAGCAGCTCCCAAGCGGGAGCGGTCTACGAGCAGTACTTC.

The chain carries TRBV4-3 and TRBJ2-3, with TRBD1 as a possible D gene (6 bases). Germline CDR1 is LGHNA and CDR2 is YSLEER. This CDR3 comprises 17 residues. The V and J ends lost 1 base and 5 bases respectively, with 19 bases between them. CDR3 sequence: CASSQGLSAQGGDTQYF. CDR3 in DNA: TGCGCCAGCAGCCAAGGCCTATCAGCACAGGGCGGAGATACGCAGTATTTT.

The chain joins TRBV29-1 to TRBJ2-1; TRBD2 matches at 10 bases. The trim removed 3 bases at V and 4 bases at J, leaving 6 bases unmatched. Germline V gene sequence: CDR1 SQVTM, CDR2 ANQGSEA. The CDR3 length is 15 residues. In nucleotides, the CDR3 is TGCAGCGTTGAGCCTAGCGGGAGCTTATACAATGAGCAGTTCTTC. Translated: CSVEPSGSLYNEQFF.

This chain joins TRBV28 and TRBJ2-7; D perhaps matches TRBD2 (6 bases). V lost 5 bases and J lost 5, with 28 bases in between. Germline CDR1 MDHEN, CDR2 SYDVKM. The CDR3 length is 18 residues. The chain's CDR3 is CASSPHVSGLQRNHEQYF. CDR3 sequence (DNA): TGTGCCAGCAGTCCCCATGTCTCGGGACTTCAGCGTAACCACGAGCAGTACTTC.

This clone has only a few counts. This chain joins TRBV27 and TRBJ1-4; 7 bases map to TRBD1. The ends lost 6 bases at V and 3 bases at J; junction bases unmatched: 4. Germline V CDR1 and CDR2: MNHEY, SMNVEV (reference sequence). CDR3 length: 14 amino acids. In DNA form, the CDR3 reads TGTGCCAGCAGACGTGGGACAGCTAATGAAAAACTGTTTTTT. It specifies CASRRGTANEKLFF.

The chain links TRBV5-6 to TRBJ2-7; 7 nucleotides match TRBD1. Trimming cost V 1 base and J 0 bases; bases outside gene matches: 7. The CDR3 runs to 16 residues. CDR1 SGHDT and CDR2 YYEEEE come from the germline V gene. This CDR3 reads CASSLRGQRFSYEQYF. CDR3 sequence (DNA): TGTGCCAGCAGCTTGAGGGGACAGCGATTCTCCTACGAGCAGTACTTC. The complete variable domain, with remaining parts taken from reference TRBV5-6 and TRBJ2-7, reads DAGVTQSPTHLIKTRGQQVTLRCSPKSGHDTVSWYQQALGQGPQFIFQYYEEEERQRGNFPDRFSGHQFPNYSSELNVNALLLGDSALYLCASSLRGQRFSYEQYFGPGTRLTVT.

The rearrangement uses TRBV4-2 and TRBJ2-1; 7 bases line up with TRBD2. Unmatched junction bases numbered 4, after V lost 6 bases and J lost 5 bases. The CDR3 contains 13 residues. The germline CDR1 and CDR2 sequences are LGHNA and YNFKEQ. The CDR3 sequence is CASRAGVNNEQFF. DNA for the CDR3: TGTGCCAGCAGGGCGGGAGTGAACAATGAGCAGTTCTTC.

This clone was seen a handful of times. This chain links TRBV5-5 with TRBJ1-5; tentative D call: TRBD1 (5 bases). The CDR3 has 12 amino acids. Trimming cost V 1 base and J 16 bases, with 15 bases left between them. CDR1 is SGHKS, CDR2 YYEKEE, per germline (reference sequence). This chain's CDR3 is CASSLLGGRGHF. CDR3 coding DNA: TGTGCCAGCAGCTTGCTCGGGGGACGGGGACATTTT.

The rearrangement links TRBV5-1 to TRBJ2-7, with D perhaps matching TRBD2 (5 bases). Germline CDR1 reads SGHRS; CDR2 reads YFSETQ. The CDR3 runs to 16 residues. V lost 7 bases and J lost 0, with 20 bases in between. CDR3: CASRPTGTTISYEQYF. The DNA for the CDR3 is TGCGCCAGCCGTCCGACTGGAACGACTATCTCCTACGAGCAGTACTTC.

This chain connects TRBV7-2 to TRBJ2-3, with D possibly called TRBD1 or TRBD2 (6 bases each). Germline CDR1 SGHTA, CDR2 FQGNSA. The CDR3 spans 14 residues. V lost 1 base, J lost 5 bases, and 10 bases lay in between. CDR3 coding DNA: TGTGCCAGCAGCTTAGAGGGGGGAGAAGATACGCAGTATTTT. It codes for CASSLEGGEDTQYF.

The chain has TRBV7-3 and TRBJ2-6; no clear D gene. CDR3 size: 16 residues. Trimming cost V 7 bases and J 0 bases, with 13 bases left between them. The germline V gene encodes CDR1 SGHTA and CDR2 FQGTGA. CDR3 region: CASTRRTGSGANVLTF. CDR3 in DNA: TGTGCCAGCACCCGACGGACGGGCTCTGGGGCCAACGTCCTGACTTTC. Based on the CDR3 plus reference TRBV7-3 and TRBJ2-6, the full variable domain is GAGVSQTPSNKVTEKGKYVELRCDPISGHTALYWYRQSLGQGPEFLIYFQGTGAADDSGLPNDRFFAVRPEGSVSTLKIQRTERGDSAVYLCASTRRTGSGANVLTFGAGSRLTVL.

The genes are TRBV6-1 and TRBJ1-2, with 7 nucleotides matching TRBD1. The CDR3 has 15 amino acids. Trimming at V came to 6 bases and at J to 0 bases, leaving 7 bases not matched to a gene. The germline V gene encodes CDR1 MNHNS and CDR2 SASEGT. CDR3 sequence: CASSPTGITNYGYTF. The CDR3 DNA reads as TGTGCCAGCAGCCCGACAGGGATTACTAACTATGGCTACACCTTC.

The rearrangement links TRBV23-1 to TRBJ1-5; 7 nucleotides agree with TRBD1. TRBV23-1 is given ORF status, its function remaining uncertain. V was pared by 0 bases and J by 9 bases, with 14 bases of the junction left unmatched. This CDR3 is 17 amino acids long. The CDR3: CASSQSGDRAPRGPQHF. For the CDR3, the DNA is TGCGCCAGCAGTCAATCGGGCGACAGGGCCCCCCGAGGGCCCCAGCATTTT.

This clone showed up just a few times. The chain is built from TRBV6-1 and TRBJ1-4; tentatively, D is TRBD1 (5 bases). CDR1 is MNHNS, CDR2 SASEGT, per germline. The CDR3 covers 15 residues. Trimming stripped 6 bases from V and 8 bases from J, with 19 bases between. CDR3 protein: CASRASEGIWEKLFF. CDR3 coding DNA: TGTGCCAGCAGGGCTTCTGAGGGGATATGGGAAAAACTGTTTTTT.

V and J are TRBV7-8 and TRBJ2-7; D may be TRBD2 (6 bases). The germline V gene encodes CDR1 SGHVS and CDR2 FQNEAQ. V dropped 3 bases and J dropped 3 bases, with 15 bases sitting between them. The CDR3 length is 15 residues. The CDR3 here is CASSLGGISSYEQYF. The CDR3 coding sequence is TGTGCCAGCAGCTTGGGCGGGATCTCAAGCTACGAGCAGTACTTC.

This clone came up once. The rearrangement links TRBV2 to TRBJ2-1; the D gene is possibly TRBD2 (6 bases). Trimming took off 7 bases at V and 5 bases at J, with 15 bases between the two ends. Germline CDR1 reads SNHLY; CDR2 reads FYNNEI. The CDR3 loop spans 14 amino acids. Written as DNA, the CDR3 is TGTGCCAGCAAAGTGAGGGAGGTCAACAATGAGCAGTTCTTC. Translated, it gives CASKVREVNNEQFF.

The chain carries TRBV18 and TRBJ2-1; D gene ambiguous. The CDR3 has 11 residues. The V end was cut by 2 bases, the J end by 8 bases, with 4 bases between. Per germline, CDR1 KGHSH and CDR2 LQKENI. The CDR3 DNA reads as TGTGCCAGCTCACCAAGCGATGAGCAGTTCTTC. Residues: CASSPSDEQFF.

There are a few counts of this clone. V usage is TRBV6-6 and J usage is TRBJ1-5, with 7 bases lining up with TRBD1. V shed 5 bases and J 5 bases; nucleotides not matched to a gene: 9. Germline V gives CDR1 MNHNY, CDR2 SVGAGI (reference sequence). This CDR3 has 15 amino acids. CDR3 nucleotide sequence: TGTGCCAGCAGTCCCCAGACCCAGGGGGATCAGCCCCAGCATTTT. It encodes CASSPQTQGDQPQHF.

This CDR3 is CASSYTLRETQYF. The DNA for the CDR3 is TGTGCCAGCAGTTACACTCTCCGGGAGACCCAGTACTTC. The gene calls are TRBV6-6 and TRBJ2-5; D is uncertain. Trimming took off 2 bases at V and 5 bases at J, with 9 bases between the two ends. The germline CDR1 and CDR2 sequences are MNHNY and SVGAGI (reference sequence). This CDR3 comprises 13 residues.

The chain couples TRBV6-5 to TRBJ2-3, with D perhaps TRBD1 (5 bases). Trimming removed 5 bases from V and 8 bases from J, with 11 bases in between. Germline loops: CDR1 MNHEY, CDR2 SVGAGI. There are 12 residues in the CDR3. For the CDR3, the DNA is TGTGCCAGCAGTCCCGTGCAGGGTACGCAGTATTTT. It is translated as CASSPVQGTQYF.

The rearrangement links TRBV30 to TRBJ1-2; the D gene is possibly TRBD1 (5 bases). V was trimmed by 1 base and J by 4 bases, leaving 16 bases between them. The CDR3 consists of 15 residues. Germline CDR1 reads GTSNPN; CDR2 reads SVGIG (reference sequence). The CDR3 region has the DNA TGTGCCTGGAGTGGTTCAGGACACCGCTTCTATGGCTACACCTTC. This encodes CAWSGSGHRFYGYTF.

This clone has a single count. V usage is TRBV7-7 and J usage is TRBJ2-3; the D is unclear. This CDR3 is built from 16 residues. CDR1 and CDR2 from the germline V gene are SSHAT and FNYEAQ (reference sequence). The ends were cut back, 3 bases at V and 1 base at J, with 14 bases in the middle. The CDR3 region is CASSLGSNWGTDTQYF. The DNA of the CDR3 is TGTGCCAGCAGCTTGGGATCCAACTGGGGCACAGATACGCAGTATTTT.

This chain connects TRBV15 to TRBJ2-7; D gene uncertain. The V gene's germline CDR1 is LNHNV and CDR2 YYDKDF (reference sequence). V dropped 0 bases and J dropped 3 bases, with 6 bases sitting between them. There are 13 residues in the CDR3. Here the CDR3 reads CATSRDPGYEQYF. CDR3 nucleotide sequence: TGTGCCACCAGCAGAGATCCCGGCTACGAGCAGTACTTC.

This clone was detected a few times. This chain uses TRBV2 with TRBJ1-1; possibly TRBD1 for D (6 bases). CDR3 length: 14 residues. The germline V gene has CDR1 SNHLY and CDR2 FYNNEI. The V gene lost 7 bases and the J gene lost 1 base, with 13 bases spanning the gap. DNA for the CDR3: TGTGCCAGCACTTACATACAGGGGAACACTGAAGCTTTCTTT. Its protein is CASTYIQGNTEAFF.

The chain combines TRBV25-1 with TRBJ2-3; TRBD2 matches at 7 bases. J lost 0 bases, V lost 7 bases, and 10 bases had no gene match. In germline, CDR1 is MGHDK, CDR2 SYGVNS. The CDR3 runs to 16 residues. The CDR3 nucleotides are TGTGCCAGCAACCCGGGAGGAGGGACTAGCACAGATACGCAGTATTTT. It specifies CASNPGGGTSTDTQYF.